This T cell receptor (beta chain) was captured in a study of blood T cells in healthy people across ages. V shed 4 bases and J 1 base; nucleotides not matched to a gene: 4. Germline loops: CDR1 LGHDT, CDR2 YNNKEL (reference sequence). The CDR3 is 17 residues long. The second PCR ran about 6 to 12 cycles with a sample-barcoded 5' primer and J-beta primers. TCRdb used MiXCR to reprocess the 5' RACE reads, holding one entry per CDR3 protein. The sample holds some 940,000 distinct CDR3 sequences, almost 30% seen once. These sequences were also reported in another study, on T cells of mothers and their children. That source notes: Second-PCR primer M1S introduced sample barcodes and 2-4 random nucleotides.

The chain couples TRBV3-1 to TRBJ2-5, with 15 bases lining up with TRBD2. The sample comprised blood. The source of this sequence is a woman aged 35 to 49 in good health. The CDR3 sequence is CASSLGLAGGIQETQYF. DNA of the CDR3: TGTGCCAGCAGCCTGGGACTAGCGGGGGGAATCCAAGAGACCCAGTACTTC.